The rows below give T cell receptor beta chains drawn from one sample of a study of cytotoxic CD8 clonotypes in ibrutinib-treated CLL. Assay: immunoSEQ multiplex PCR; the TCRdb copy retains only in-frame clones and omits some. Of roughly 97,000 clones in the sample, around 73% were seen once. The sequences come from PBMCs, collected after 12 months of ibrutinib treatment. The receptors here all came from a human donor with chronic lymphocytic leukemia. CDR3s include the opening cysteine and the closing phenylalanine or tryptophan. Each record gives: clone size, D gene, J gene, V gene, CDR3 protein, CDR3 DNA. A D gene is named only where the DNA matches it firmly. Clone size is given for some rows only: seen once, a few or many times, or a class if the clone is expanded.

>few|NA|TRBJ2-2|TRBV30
CAWSVRGSYTGELFF
TGTGCCTGGAGTGTACGGGGTTCTTACACCGGGGAGCTGTTTTTT
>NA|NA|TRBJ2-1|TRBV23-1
CASSQSEGAGDPHNEQFF
TGCGCCAGCAGTCAATCGGAGGGTGCCGGGGACCCCCACAATGAGCAGTTCTTC
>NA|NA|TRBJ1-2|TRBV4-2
CASSLALSFNYGYTF
TGTGCCAGCAGCTTAGCGCTCAGTTTCAACTATGGCTACACCTTC
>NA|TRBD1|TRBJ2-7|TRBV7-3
CASSLSGQGQYEQYF
TGTGCCAGCAGCTTAAGTGGACAGGGTCAATACGAGCAGTACTTC
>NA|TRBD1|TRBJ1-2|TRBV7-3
CASAPGGNYGYTF
TGTGCCAGCGCCCCAGGGGGAAACTATGGCTACACCTTC
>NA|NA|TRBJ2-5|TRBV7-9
CASSTTGGTQYF
TGTGCCAGCAGCACCACGGGCGGGACCCAGTACTTC
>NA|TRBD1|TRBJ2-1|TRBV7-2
CASSSDRGVNNEQFF
TGTGCCAGCAGCTCGGACAGGGGAGTCAACAATGAGCAGTTCTTC
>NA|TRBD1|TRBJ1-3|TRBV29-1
CSVYRGSGNTIYF
TGCAGCGTATACAGGGGTTCGGGAAACACCATATATTTT
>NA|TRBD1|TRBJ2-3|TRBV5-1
CASRKQGTNTDTQYF
TGCGCCAGCAGAAAACAGGGGACGAACACAGATACGCAGTATTTT
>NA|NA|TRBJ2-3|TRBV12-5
CASGFGVDSSTDTQYF
TGTGCTAGTGGTTTCGGGGTCGACAGTAGCACAGATACGCAGTATTTT
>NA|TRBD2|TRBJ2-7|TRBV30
CAWSVTSGGYYEQYF
TGTGCCTGGAGTGTTACCAGCGGGGGGTACTACGAGCAGTACTTC
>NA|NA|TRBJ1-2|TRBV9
CASSMGPNYGYTF
TGTGCCAGCAGCATGGGACCTAACTATGGCTACACCTTC
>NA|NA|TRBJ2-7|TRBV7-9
CASSLAGGVDEQYF
TGTGCCAGCAGCTTAGCAGGGGGTGTAGACGAGCAGTACTTC
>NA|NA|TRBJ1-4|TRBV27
CASSLSGTRGEKLFF
TGTGCCAGCAGTTTATCCGGGACACGGGGCGAAAAACTGTTTTTT
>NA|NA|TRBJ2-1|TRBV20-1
CSARGYNEQFF
TGCAGTGCTAGAGGTTACAATGAGCAGTTCTTC
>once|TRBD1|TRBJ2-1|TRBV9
CASSWGQGLNNEQFF
TGTGCCAGCAGCTGGGGACAGGGGCTGAACAATGAGCAGTTCTTC
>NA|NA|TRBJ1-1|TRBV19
CASSISPGNTEAFF
TGTGCCAGTAGTATAAGTCCCGGGAACACTGAAGCTTTCTTT
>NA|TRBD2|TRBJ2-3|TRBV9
CASSVAGGWTDTQYF
TGTGCCAGCAGCGTAGCGGGGGGGTGGACAGATACGCAGTATTTT
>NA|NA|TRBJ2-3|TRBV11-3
CASSSSGQSSTDTQYF
TGTGCCAGCAGCTCCTCGGGCCAATCTAGCACAGATACGCAGTATTTT
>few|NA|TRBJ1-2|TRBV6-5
CAREGYTF
TGTGCCAGGGAGGGTTACACCTTC
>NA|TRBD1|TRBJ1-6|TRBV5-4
CATNDRGRNSPLHF
TGTGCCACGAATGACAGGGGTCGGAATTCACCCCTCCACTTT
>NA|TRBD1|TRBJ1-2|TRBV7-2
CASSITGEDGYTF
TGTGCCAGCAGCATCACAGGGGAAGATGGCTACACCTTC
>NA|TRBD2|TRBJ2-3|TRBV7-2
CASTWTSPPDTQYF
TGTGCCAGCACCTGGACTAGCCCCCCAGATACGCAGTATTTT
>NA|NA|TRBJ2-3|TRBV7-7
CASSLSTGAPTDTQYF
TGTGCCAGCAGCTTATCTACGGGGGCCCCCACAGATACGCAGTATTTT
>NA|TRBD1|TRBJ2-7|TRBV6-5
CASRDTGGPYEQYF
TGTGCCAGCAGAGATACAGGGGGACCCTACGAGCAGTACTTC
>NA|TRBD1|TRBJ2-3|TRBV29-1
CSVEGQGADTQYF
TGCAGCGTTGAGGGACAGGGCGCAGATACGCAGTATTTT
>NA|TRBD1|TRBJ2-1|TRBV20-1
CSARDSQEFF
TGCAGTGCTCGGGACAGCCAGGAGTTCTTC
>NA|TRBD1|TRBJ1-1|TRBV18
CASPRGTGAEAFF
TGTGCCAGCCCACGGGGGACAGGGGCGGAAGCTTTCTTT
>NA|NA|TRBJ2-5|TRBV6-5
CASRDRSQGGETQYF
TGTGCCAGCAGGGATAGGAGCCAGGGGGGAGAGACCCAGTACTTC
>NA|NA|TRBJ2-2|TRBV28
CASSLVGGRTGELFF
TGTGCCAGCAGTTTGGTGGGGGGGCGCACCGGGGAGCTGTTTTTT
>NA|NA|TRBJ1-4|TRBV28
CASPKGENNEKLFF
TGTGCCAGCCCCAAAGGAGAGAATAATGAAAAACTGTTTTTT
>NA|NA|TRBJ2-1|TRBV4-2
CASSRSVNEQFF
TGTGCCAGCAGCCGCTCAGTCAATGAGCAGTTCTTC
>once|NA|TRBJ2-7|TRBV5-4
CASSPGSSRYEQYF
TGTGCCAGCAGCCCAGGGTCCTCCCGATACGAGCAGTACTTC
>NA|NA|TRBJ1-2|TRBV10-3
CAISDGPNYGYTF
TGTGCCATCAGTGATGGACCTAACTATGGCTACACCTTC
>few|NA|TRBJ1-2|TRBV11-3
CASSLTWDGYTF
TGTGCCAGCAGCTTAACATGGGATGGCTACACCTTC
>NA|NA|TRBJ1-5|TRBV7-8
CASSRDTVYQPQHF
TGTGCCAGCAGCAGGGACACAGTCTATCAGCCCCAGCATTTT
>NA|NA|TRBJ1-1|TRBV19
CASSLQGLRTEAFF
TGTGCCAGTAGTTTACAGGGCCTTAGGACTGAAGCTTTCTTT
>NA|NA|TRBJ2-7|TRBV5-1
CASSLNRDLAEQYF
TGCGCCAGCAGCTTAAACAGGGACCTTGCTGAGCAGTACTTC
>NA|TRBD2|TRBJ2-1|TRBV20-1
CSGGGWNEQFF
TGCAGCGGGGGGGGCTGGAATGAGCAGTTCTTC
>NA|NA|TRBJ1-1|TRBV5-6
CASSRRAVTEAFF
TGTGCCAGCAGCCGGCGGGCCGTTACTGAAGCTTTCTTT